This is a list of T cell receptor beta chains from one sample in a study of CD8+CD57+ T cells in acquired aplastic anemia. One entry per CDR3 protein, called by TCRdb with MiXCR from the reads. The sample has under 500,000 distinct CDR3 sequences; more than 25% are singletons. The sequenced sample was sorted CD4+, CD8+, or CD8+CD57+ T cells (not recorded which) from PBMCs. These receptors all come from a human donor with aplastic anemia. CDR3s include the opening cysteine and the closing phenylalanine or tryptophan. A D gene is named only where the DNA matches it firmly. Some rows have no size entry. The others give once, few or many, or a class for an expanded clone.

>.|TRBJ2-7|many|TRBV2
CATGTRYEQYF
TGTGCCACGGGGACCCGCTACGAGCAGTACTTC
>TRBD2|TRBJ2-7|.|TRBV2
CASSETSGTSHEQYF
TGTGCCAGCAGCGAAACGTCCGGGACTAGCCACGAGCAGTACTTC
>.|TRBJ2-7|few|TRBV24-1
CATSARGQGIAYEQYF
TGTGCCACCAGTGCCAGGGGCCAGGGGATCGCCTACGAGCAGTACTTC
>.|TRBJ1-2|many|TRBV7-2
CASSLDRGSDYTF
TGTGCCAGCAGCTTGGACAGAGGCTCGGATTACACCTTC
>TRBD1|TRBJ1-6|many|TRBV30
CAWVQGIGSPLHF
TGTGCCTGGGTACAGGGGATTGGGTCACCCCTCCACTTT
>TRBD2|TRBJ2-1|.|TRBV11-1
CASSLAGGGVGEQFF
TGTGCCAGCAGCTTAGCGGGCGGGGGGGTCGGTGAGCAGTTCTTC
>TRBD1|TRBJ1-5|.|TRBV2
CASRDPGQGVVSQPQHF
TGTGCCAGCAGGGACCCGGGACAGGGAGTCGTGAGTCAGCCCCAGCATTTT
>TRBD1|TRBJ2-1|.|TRBV11-2
CASSRSGQGSEQFF
TGTGCCAGCAGCCGTTCCGGACAGGGAAGTGAGCAGTTCTTC
>.|TRBJ2-2|few|TRBV12-3/TRBV12-4
CASSLLDTGELFF
TGTGCCAGCAGTTTATTAGACACCGGGGAGCTGTTTTTT
>.|TRBJ2-3|many|TRBV29-1
CSGKGGTDTQYF
TGCAGCGGAAAAGGGGGCACAGATACGCAGTATTTT
>.|TRBJ2-7|many|TRBV20-1
CSAILQGGEQYF
TGCAGTGCTATCCTACAGGGAGGCGAGCAGTACTTC
>.|TRBJ1-2|many|TRBV9
CASSTRQESGYTF
TGTGCCAGCAGCACCCGACAGGAGAGTGGCTACACCTTC
>TRBD1|TRBJ1-4|.|TRBV9
CASSSSNSRQGVSPEKLFF
TGTGCCAGCAGCTCGAGCAATTCGAGACAGGGGGTCTCTCCTGAAAAACTGTTTTTT
>.|TRBJ1-6|many|TRBV19
CASSIGSTDPTLHF
TGTGCCAGTAGTATAGGCTCAACGGACCCAACCCTCCACTTT
>TRBD2|TRBJ2-5|once|TRBV7-2
CASSISSGLETQYF
TGTGCCAGCAGCATTAGTAGCGGGCTTGAGACCCAGTACTTC
>.|TRBJ1-2|.|TRBV2
CASIGGWSGYTF
TGTGCCAGCATTGGGGGGTGGTCGGGCTACACCTTC
>TRBD1|TRBJ1-4|.|TRBV2
CASSFTGGDEKLFF
TGTGCCAGCAGTTTTACAGGGGGCGATGAAAAACTGTTTTTT
>.|TRBJ2-3|few|TRBV7-6
CASSPMTETDTQYF
TGTGCCAGCAGCCCCATGACAGAGACAGATACGCAGTATTTT
>TRBD2|TRBJ2-5|.|TRBV20-1
CSARAPAGVETQYF
TGCAGTGCTAGAGCCCCAGCGGGAGTGGAGACCCAGTACTTC
>.|TRBJ2-7|many|TRBV20-1
CSALTPAGNEQYF
TGCAGTGCCCTCACCCCCGCAGGGAACGAGCAGTACTTC
>TRBD1|TRBJ1-1|few|TRBV20-1
CSARTPTGGSTEAFF
TGCAGTGCTCGAACCCCGACAGGGGGAAGCACTGAAGCTTTCTTT
>TRBD1|TRBJ1-6|many|TRBV7-9
CASSSTTGDNSPLHF
TGTGCCAGCAGCTCCACGACAGGGGATAATTCACCCCTCCACTTT